A selection of T cell receptor beta chains follows, all from one sample in a study of early T cells in non-severe SARS-CoV-2 infection. TCRdb independently ran MiXCR on the 5' RACE reads; one entry per CDR3 protein. The sample gives 75,000 or so distinct CDR3 sequences, 9.5% to 12% of which show up once; under 7% is in the top ten. Sequencing used whole blood, obtained at baseline. Receptor source: an adult who was a healthcare worker with PCR-confirmed SARS-CoV-2 infection or an uninfected control (not recorded which). Both conserved end residues are part of each CDR3. A D gene is named only where the DNA matches it firmly. Only some rows state a clone size, as once, few, many or a class for expanded clones.

d_gene | j_gene | abundance | v_gene | CDR3nt | CDR3aa
. | TRBJ2-1 | many | TRBV29-1 | TGCAGCGTTGTGGGGGGAAATGAGCAGTTCTTC | CSVVGGNEQFF
TRBD1 | TRBJ1-4 | few | TRBV19 | TGTGCCAGTAGTTTCAGGGGGCAGAGTGAAAAACTGTTTTTT | CASSFRGQSEKLFF
. | TRBJ2-3 | once | TRBV15 | TGTGCCACCAGCAGAGTATCACGGGATACGCAGTATTTT | CATSRVSRDTQYF
TRBD2 | TRBJ2-1 | few | TRBV6-2/TRBV6-3 | TGTGCCAGCAGTTACTCAGGGGCGGGGGGGCCCGATGAGCAGTTCTTC | CASSYSGAGGPDEQFF
TRBD2 | TRBJ2-7 | once | TRBV12-3/TRBV12-4 | TGTGCCAGCAGCCGTAGCGGGAAGGGGTACAAGCAGTACTTC | CASSRSGKGYKQYF
. | TRBJ2-1 | . | TRBV6-2/TRBV6-3 | TGTGCCAGCAGCCCCAGAGGGGTGGTCTACAATGAGCAGTTCTTC | CASSPRGVVYNEQFF
TRBD1 | TRBJ2-7 | . | TRBV3-1 | TGTGCCAGCAGCCACCGGACAGGGGCGGCCGAGCAGTACTTC | CASSHRTGAAEQYF
TRBD2 | TRBJ2-3 | . | TRBV12-3/TRBV12-4 | TGTGCCGTCGGGAGGACAGATACGCAGTATTTT | CAVGRTDTQYF
. | TRBJ2-1 | few | TRBV6-1 | TGTGCCAGCACCGAAAGTGGCAGAAGCTCCTACAATGAGCAGTTCTTC | CASTESGRSSYNEQFF
. | TRBJ1-2 | few | TRBV20-1 | TGCAGTGCTAGGACGGACACGTATGGCTACACCTTC | CSARTDTYGYTF
TRBD2 | TRBJ2-1 | . | TRBV25-1 | TGTGCCAGCAGTTCGAGCGGGGCCCACTCCTACAATGAGCAGTTCTTC | CASSSSGAHSYNEQFF
. | TRBJ2-7 | many | TRBV3-1 | TGTGCCAGCAGCCAGCCTGACACGGGGCAGTACTTC | CASSQPDTGQYF
. | TRBJ2-3 | many | TRBV3-1 | TGTGCCAGCAGCCATAGTTCGGGGTTCACAGATACGCAGTATTTT | CASSHSSGFTDTQYF
TRBD1 | TRBJ2-7 | few | TRBV11-2 | TGTGCCAGCAGCGGCTGGGACAGGGGGCCCTACGAGCAGTACTTC | CASSGWDRGPYEQYF
. | TRBJ2-2 | many | TRBV20-1 | TGCAGTGCTAGAGAGGGGTTGAACACCGGGGAGCTGTTTTTT | CSAREGLNTGELFF
TRBD2 | TRBJ2-1 | few | TRBV29-1 | TGCAGCGCGTCGGGACTAGCGGGGGCGATCAATGAGCAGTTCTTC | CSASGLAGAINEQFF
. | TRBJ2-7 | few | TRBV10-3 | TGTGCCATCAGTGAGTCGACTCGTGGCTACGAGCAGTACTTC | CAISESTRGYEQYF
. | TRBJ2-5 | . | TRBV5-1 | TGCGCCAGCAGCTGGAAAGAGACCCAGTACTTC | CASSWKETQYF
. | TRBJ2-1 | few | TRBV7-6 | TGTGCCAGCAGCTTAAGCCTCCCGTCTAATGAGCAGTTCTTC | CASSLSLPSNEQFF
. | TRBJ1-4 | few | TRBV3-1 | TGTGCCAGCAGCCGCGGAGTAGGGAATGAAAAACTGTTTTTT | CASSRGVGNEKLFF
TRBD1 | TRBJ2-1 | few | TRBV6-1 | TGTGCCAGCAGTGAACACGGCCAGGGGGCAAGGAATGAGCAGTTCTTC | CASSEHGQGARNEQFF
. | TRBJ1-6 | . | TRBV18 | TGTGCCAGCTCCAGGGAGATCGCTTCATCCCTCCACTTT | CASSREIASSLHF
TRBD2 | TRBJ2-2 | . | TRBV6-1 | TGTGCCAGCAGCCCCAATACTAGCGGGGGCCCGAACACCGGGGAGCTGTTTTTT | CASSPNTSGGPNTGELFF
. | TRBJ1-2 | few | TRBV11-2 | TGTGCCAGCAGCTGGGAGAGGAGGACCAACTATGGCTACACCTTC | CASSWERRTNYGYTF
. | TRBJ2-3 | few | TRBV20-1 | TGCAGTGGCCGCCCGATGAGGACTAGCACAGATACGCAGTATTTT | CSGRPMRTSTDTQYF
. | TRBJ2-3 | few | TRBV2 | TGTGCCAGCAGCGAGGGTGGGACAGATACGCAGTATTTT | CASSEGGTDTQYF
TRBD2 | TRBJ2-1 | few | TRBV6-2/TRBV6-3 | TGTGCCAGCAGAGATCTAGCGGGGCCTTCCTACAATGAGCAGTTCTTC | CASRDLAGPSYNEQFF
. | TRBJ2-1 | few | TRBV18 | TGTGCCAGCTCACCACAGGAGACCTACAATGAGCAGTTCTTC | CASSPQETYNEQFF
. | TRBJ2-7 | . | TRBV7-2 | TGTGCCAGCAGTCGGACGTCCGAGCAGTACTTC | CASSRTSEQYF
. | TRBJ1-5 | many | TRBV2 | TGTGCCAGCAGTGAAGCTAGGGCAGTCCAGGGACAGCCCCAGCATTTT | CASSEARAVQGQPQHF
. | TRBJ2-5 | few | TRBV7-2 | TGTGCCAGCAGCTTAGATGCGGGGTTAAGGGTAAAGACCCAGTACTTC | CASSLDAGLRVKTQYF
. | TRBJ1-3 | few | TRBV9 | TGTGCCAGCAGCGCGTCTGGAAACACCATATATTTT | CASSASGNTIYF
. | TRBJ2-5 | . | TRBV29-1 | TGCAGCGTGCCGGCGGAGACCCAGTACTTC | CSVPAETQYF
TRBD1 | TRBJ1-1 | many | TRBV7-8 | TGTGCCAGCAGCTTAGGGGTGGGACAGGGAGCTGCTTTCTTT | CASSLGVGQGAAFF
. | TRBJ2-3 | few | TRBV11-2 | TGTGCCAGCAGCTCAACGATGGCGGATACGCAGTATTTT | CASSSTMADTQYF
. | TRBJ1-5 | large | TRBV5-1 | TGCGCCAGCAGCTTGGCCGGGGATCAGCCCCAGCATTTT | CASSLAGDQPQHF
. | TRBJ2-5 | . | TRBV20-1 | TGCAGTGCTAGAGGGCTAGCTATGACAGGTAACGAAGAGACCCAGTACTTC | CSARGLAMTGNEETQYF
. | TRBJ1-2 | . | TRBV12-2 | TGTGCAAGTCGCTTCGGTCTGACAGGGACGAACTATGGCTACACCTTC | CASRFGLTGTNYGYTF
. | TRBJ2-2 | . | TRBV12-3/TRBV12-4 | TGTGCCAGCACCTTAGGGGCCGGGGAGCTGTTTTTT | CASTLGAGELFF
. | TRBJ1-5 | . | TRBV4-2 | TGTGCCAGCAGCCCCAGGGGCAGTAGTACGCCCCAGCATTTT | CASSPRGSSTPQHF
. | TRBJ2-7 | many | TRBV5-1 | TGCGCCAGCTCCGGTGACGGTTACGAGCAGTACTTC | CASSGDGYEQYF
TRBD2 | TRBJ2-7 | . | TRBV5-1 | TGCGCCAGCAGCTTGGGGACTAGCGGGGCCTACGAGCAGTACTTC | CASSLGTSGAYEQYF
. | TRBJ1-1 | . | TRBV5-4 | TGTGCCAGCAGCCCCGGGGTCTCCCCGAACACTGAAGCTTTCTTT | CASSPGVSPNTEAFF
TRBD1 | TRBJ2-3 | once | TRBV29-1 | TGCAGCTCGGGACAGGGCACAGATACGCAGTATTTT | CSSGQGTDTQYF
. | TRBJ1-2 | . | TRBV12-3/TRBV12-4 | TGTGCCAGCAGCGGGACCGCCATGGCCGATGGCTACACCTTC | CASSGTAMADGYTF
. | TRBJ2-1 | many | TRBV5-1 | TGCGCCAGCAGCGAGGGACGGGTGGGTAGTGAGCAGTTCTTC | CASSEGRVGSEQFF
TRBD2 | TRBJ2-7 | once | TRBV18 | TGTGCCAGCTCAGAGATGACTAGCGCATACGAGCAGTACTTC | CASSEMTSAYEQYF
TRBD1 | TRBJ2-7 | . | TRBV11-3 | TGTGCCAGCACAACAACAGGGGTGGCCTACGAGCAGTACTTC | CASTTTGVAYEQYF
. | TRBJ2-2 | few | TRBV9 | TGTGCCAGCAGCGTAGCTGGCACCGGGGAGCTGTTTTTT | CASSVAGTGELFF
. | TRBJ2-7 | many | TRBV5-1 | TGCGCCAGCAGCTTGGATGGCAGTGTGGTCTACGAGCAGTACTTC | CASSLDGSVVYEQYF
. | TRBJ2-1 | . | TRBV7-2 | TGTGCCAGCAGCTTTGGACCTAGCTCCTACAATGAGCAGTTCTTC | CASSFGPSSYNEQFF
. | TRBJ2-3 | . | TRBV18 | TGTGCCAGCTCACCCGGGACTAGCACAGATACGCAGTATTTT | CASSPGTSTDTQYF
. | TRBJ2-1 | . | TRBV29-1 | TGCAGCGTTGAAGATCAACGGGACGGAGGAGGCAATGAGCAGTTCTTC | CSVEDQRDGGGNEQFF
. | TRBJ2-7 | . | TRBV18 | TGTGCCAGCTCACCACCAAGTACCTACGAGCAGTACTTC | CASSPPSTYEQYF
. | TRBJ2-3 | many | TRBV24-1 | TGTGGGGACCGCACAGATACGCAGTATTTT | CGDRTDTQYF
. | TRBJ2-3 | . | TRBV6-2/TRBV6-3 | TGTGCCAGCAGTTACGGCAGCTCATCCACAGATACGCAGTATTTT | CASSYGSSSTDTQYF
. | TRBJ1-1 | few | TRBV5-1 | TGCGCCAGCAGCTTTAACTTGAACACTGAAGCTTTCTTT | CASSFNLNTEAFF